One sample yielded the 2 T cell receptor beta chains listed below, sequenced in a study of shared clonotypes between healthy human individuals. In the naive CD8 group, cells lacked CD45RO and were positively selected for CCR7, so terminally differentiated effector memory CD45RA+ cells were left out. Repertoires were generated with immunoSEQ multiplex PCR, while TCRdb's copy carries only in-frame clones and drops some. This sample has around 2,000,000 clones, with under 95% found just once. Sequencing was done on a sample of naive CD8+ T cells from PBMCs. The receptor set was obtained from a man younger than 30 in good health. Some clones in this sample may be carry-over from other donors' samples.

On this clone itself: The same CDR3 also results from other DNA sequences found in this sample. This rearrangement joins TRBV4-1 to TRBJ2-7, with TRBD1 identical over 8 bases. The CDR3 has 15 residues. Unmatched junction bases numbered 2, after V lost 1 base and J lost 0 bases. Germline V gives CDR1 MGHRA, CDR2 YSYEKL. The CDR3 protein is CASSQVTGGSYEQYF. CDR3 DNA: TGCGCCAGCAGCCAAGTCACAGGGGGCTCCTACGAGCAGTACTTC.

This chain connects TRBV27 to TRBJ2-1, with unresolved D. The CDR3 totals 13 residues. Germline V lookup: CDR1 MNHEY, CDR2 SMNVEV (reference sequence). V lost 4 bases and J lost 0, with 4 bases in between. CDR3 residues: CASSWFSYNEQFF. Here the CDR3 DNA reads TGTGCCAGCAGTTGGTTCTCCTACAATGAGCAGTTCTTC.